These 15 T cell receptor beta chains originate from one sample sequenced in a study of cytomegalovirus exposure and HLA in healthy donors. The primer mix had 60 Vbeta and 13 Jbeta primers. Measured with immunoSEQ multiplex PCR; TCRdb has only the in-frame clones, and not every one. The data show 130,000 or so clones, and the top ten clones hold roughly 1.6%. The specimen was PBMCs. The receptors derive from a woman in her 40s in good health and CMV-seronegative.

This sequence joins TRBV5-4 and TRBJ1-2; TRBD1 might be the D (6 bases). The V gene's germline CDR1 is SGHNT and CDR2 YYREEE (reference sequence). Trimming stripped 3 bases from V and 2 bases from J, with 14 bases between. This CDR3 has 15 residues. The CDR3 region is CASSSQGINNYGYTF. CDR3 DNA sequence: TGTGCCAGCAGCTCACAGGGTATTAACAACTATGGCTACACCTTC. Variable domain in full (rest from reference TRBV5-4 and TRBJ1-2): ETGVTQSPTHLIKTRGQQVTLRCSSQSGHNTVSWYQQALGQGPQFIFQYYREEENGRGNFPPRFSGLQFPNYSSELNVNALELDDSALYLCASSSQGINNYGYTFGSGTRLTVV.

The chain links TRBV5-1 to TRBJ1-6, with a weak D call TRBD1 (6 bases). Trimming pared 2 bases from V and 5 bases from J, leaving 11 bases between. This CDR3 has 15 residues. Germline lookup yields CDR1 SGHRS and CDR2 YFSETQ. CDR3 DNA: TGCGCCAGCAGCTTTGAGACAGGAAATAATTCACCCCTCCACTTT. It translates to CASSFETGNNSPLHF.

The chain is built from TRBV21-1 and TRBJ1-5; the listed D gene, TRBD1, was not tested against the DNA. TRBV21-1 corresponds to a pseudogene. The CDR3 is 16 residues long. Written as DNA, the CDR3 is TGTGCCAGCAGCAAAAAAAACAGCAATAGCAATCAGCCCCAGCATTTT. Translating gives CASSKKNSNSNQPQHF.

This chain's CDR3 is CASRERGGLEETQYF. CDR3 nucleotides: TGCGCCAGCCGGGAGCGGGGGGGACTAGAAGAGACCCAGTACTTC. The chain combines TRBV5-1 with TRBJ2-5; 10 bases map to TRBD2. Trimming took 7 bases from V and 3 from J; bases not matched to a gene: 9. The germline gives CDR1 SGHRS, CDR2 YFSETQ. This CDR3 is 15 amino acids long. Full variable domain (outside the CDR3, taken from reference TRBV5-1 and TRBJ2-5): KAGVTQTPRYLIKTRGQQVTLSCSPISGHRSVSWYQQTPGQGLQFLFEYFSETQRNKGNFPGRFSGRQFSNSRSEMNVSTLELGDSALYLCASRERGGLEETQYFGPGTRLLVL.

This rearrangement joins TRBV28 to TRBJ2-6, with D possibly TRBD2 on 6 matching bases. Looked up from germline, CDR1 is MDHEN and CDR2 is SYDVKM. There are 15 residues in the CDR3. The V end was cut by 3 bases, the J end by 0 bases, with 6 bases between. CDR3 sequence reads: CASSFGGSGANVLTF. The CDR3 DNA reads as TGTGCCAGCAGTTTCGGGGGCTCTGGGGCCAACGTCCTGACTTTC.

The chain has TRBV6-1 and TRBJ2-3; 10 positions match TRBD1. Per the germline V gene, CDR1 is MNHNS and CDR2 is SASEGT. Trimming took 7 bases from V and 6 from J; bases not matched to a gene: 7. This CDR3 has 14 amino acids. The CDR3 reads CASISTGGLDTQYF. The CDR3, as DNA: TGTGCCAGCATTTCGACAGGGGGCTTGGATACGCAGTATTTT.

The chain links TRBV5-5 to TRBJ2-7; tentatively, D is TRBD2 (5 bases). This CDR3 has 16 residues. Germline V CDR1 and CDR2: SGHKS, YYEKEE (reference sequence). The V end lost 4 bases, the J end lost 0 bases, and 17 bases lay between the germline ends. For the CDR3, the DNA is TGTGCCAGCAGCGCGACGGGGTTTGACCCCTCCTACGAGCAGTACGTC. It is translated as CASSATGFDPSYEQYV.

The chain carries TRBV7-3 and TRBJ2-3, with 9 bases identical to TRBD2. CDR3 length: 16 amino acids. The V segment lost 3 bases and the J segment 3 bases; nucleotides outside the gene matches: 7. Germline loops: CDR1 SGHTA, CDR2 FQGTGA. Written as DNA, the CDR3 is TGTGCCAGCAGCTTGGGTAGCGGGGGTTCTACAGATACGCAGTATTTT. Translating gives CASSLGSGGSTDTQYF. Looking up the rest from reference TRBV7-3 and TRBJ2-3 gives the full variable domain: GAGVSQTPSNKVTEKGKYVELRCDPISGHTALYWYRQSLGQGPEFLIYFQGTGAADDSGLPNDRFFAVRPEGSVSTLKIQRTERGDSAVYLCASSLGSGGSTDTQYFGPGTRLTVL.

The chain employs TRBV25-1 and TRBJ2-1; 10 bases match TRBD1. The CDR3 loop spans 15 amino acids. Per the germline V gene, CDR1 is MGHDK and CDR2 is SYGVNS. Unmatched junction bases numbered 3, after V lost 7 bases and J lost 0 bases. CDR3 region: CASTGTGASYNEQFF. The DNA for the CDR3 is TGTGCCAGCACCGGGACAGGGGCCTCCTACAATGAGCAGTTCTTC.

V is TRBV5-4 and J is TRBJ2-7; TRBD1 matches at 7 bases. Germline assignment: CDR1 SGHNT and CDR2 YYREEE (reference sequence). The CDR3 totals 13 residues. J was trimmed by 2 bases and V by 4 bases; bases with no gene match: 3. The CDR3 here is CASSQGTAYEQYV. The CDR3, as DNA: TGTGCCAGCAGCCAAGGGACAGCCTACGAGCAGTACGTC.

The rearrangement uses TRBV15 and TRBJ1-4; no definite D call. The length of the CDR3 is 14 residues. V lost 0 bases, J lost 6 bases, and 8 bases lay in between. Looked up from germline, CDR1 is LNHNV and CDR2 is YYDKDF (reference sequence). Written as DNA, the CDR3 is TGTGCCACCAGCAGAGAGTCGTCGGATGAAAAACTGTTTTTT. Amino acids: CATSRESSDEKLFF.

The chain is built from TRBV5-4 and TRBJ2-4; D might be TRBD2 (6 bases). Per germline, CDR1 SGHNT and CDR2 YYREEE (reference sequence). The V gene lost 1 base and the J gene lost 12 bases, with 17 bases spanning the gap. The CDR3 totals 14 residues. The chain's CDR3 is CASSLLAPGGAQYF. In DNA form, the CDR3 reads TGTGCCAGCAGCTTGTTGGCCCCCGGAGGGGCTCAGTACTTC.

The rearrangement uses TRBV28 and TRBJ1-5, with D possibly TRBD1 on 6 matching bases. Looked up from germline, CDR1 is MDHEN and CDR2 is SYDVKM. The CDR3 consists of 14 residues. V was pared by 3 bases and J by 10 bases, with 16 bases between. The CDR3 here is CASSFHHPGQPQHF. CDR3 in DNA: TGTGCCAGCAGTTTTCACCACCCGGGACAACCCCAGCATTTT.

V is TRBV7-2 and J is TRBJ1-3; weak D call: TRBD1 (6 bases). The CDR3 has 16 amino acids. The germline V and J ends were trimmed by 7 bases and 3 bases, with 19 bases remaining between them. From germline, CDR1 is SGHTA and CDR2 FQGNSA. The CDR3 coding sequence is TGTGCCAGCACCCCCCATCAGGGGATTTATGGAAACACCATATATTTT. The encoded protein is CASTPHQGIYGNTIYF.

This sequence joins TRBV15 and TRBJ1-6, with no clear D. The CDR3 is 16 residues long. V was trimmed by 0 bases and J by 5 bases, leaving 11 bases between them. CDR1 LNHNV and CDR2 YYDKDF come from the germline V gene (reference sequence). The CDR3 coding sequence is TGTGCCACCAGCAGAGAACGGAGGGCAAATAATTCACCCCTCCACTTT. It encodes CATSRERRANNSPLHF.